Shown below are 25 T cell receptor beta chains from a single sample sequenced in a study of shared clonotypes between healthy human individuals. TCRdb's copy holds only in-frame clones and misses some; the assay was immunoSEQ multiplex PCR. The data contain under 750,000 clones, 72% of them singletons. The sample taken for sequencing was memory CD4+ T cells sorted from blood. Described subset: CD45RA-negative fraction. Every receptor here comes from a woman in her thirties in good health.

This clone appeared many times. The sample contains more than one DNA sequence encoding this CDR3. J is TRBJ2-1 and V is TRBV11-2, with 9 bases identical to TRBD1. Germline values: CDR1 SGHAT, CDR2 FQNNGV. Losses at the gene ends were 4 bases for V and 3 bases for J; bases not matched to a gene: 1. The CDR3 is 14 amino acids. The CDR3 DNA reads TGTGCCAGCAGCTCGGGACAGGGCTACAATGAGCAGTTCTTC. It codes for CASSSGQGYNEQFF.

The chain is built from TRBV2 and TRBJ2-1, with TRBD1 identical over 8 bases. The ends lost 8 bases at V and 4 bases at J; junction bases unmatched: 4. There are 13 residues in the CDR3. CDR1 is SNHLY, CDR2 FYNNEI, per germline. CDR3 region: CASRDRLYNEQFF. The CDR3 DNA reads TGTGCCAGCCGGGACAGGCTATACAATGAGCAGTTCTTC. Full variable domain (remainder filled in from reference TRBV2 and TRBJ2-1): EPEVTQTPSHQVTQMGQEVILRCVPISNHLYFYWYRQILGQKVEFLVSFYNNEISEKSEIFDDQFSVERPDGSNFTLKIRSTKLEDSAMYFCASRDRLYNEQFFGPGTRLTVL.

The CDR3 region has the DNA TGCGCCAGCTTAAGGGACTTTGAAGGGGCCCAGTACTTC. Protein: CASLRDFEGAQYF. The chain couples TRBV5-1 to TRBJ2-5, with D tentatively TRBD2 (6 bases). The germline CDR1 and CDR2 sequences are SGHRS and YFSETQ. Between the trimmed V and J ends, which lost 7 bases and 9 bases, there was a span of 19 bases. The CDR3 extends over 13 amino acids. Variable domain in full (rest from reference TRBV5-1 and TRBJ2-5): KAGVTQTPRYLIKTRGQQVTLSCSPISGHRSVSWYQQTPGQGLQFLFEYFSETQRNKGNFPGRFSGRQFSNSRSEMNVSTLELGDSALYLCASLRDFEGAQYFGPGTRLLVL.

The CDR3 loop reads CAVGQASYGYTF. Here the CDR3 DNA reads TGTGCCGTCGGACAGGCTTCGTATGGCTACACCTTC. The chain has TRBV6-1 and TRBJ1-2; 7 bases align to TRBD1. CDR3 length equals 12 residues. Germline CDR1 reads MNHNS; CDR2 reads SASEGT. After removal of 11 bases from V and 5 bases from J, the junction contained 8 bases not matched to a gene.

CDR3 in amino acids: CASSGEKTGTNEQFF. The CDR3 coding sequence is TGTGCCAGCAGCGGAGAGAAGACAGGGACGAATGAGCAGTTCTTC. The chain has TRBV7-2 and TRBJ2-1; TRBD1 aligns across 7 bases. CDR3 length: 15 amino acids. Germline values: CDR1 SGHTA, CDR2 FQGNSA. With 5 bases clipped from V and 7 bases from J, the junction kept 11 bases outside the gene matches. Using reference TRBV7-2 and TRBJ2-1 for the parts outside the CDR3, the full variable domain is GAGVSQSPSNKVTEKGKDVELRCDPISGHTALYWYRQSLGQGLEFLIYFQGNSAPDKSGLPSDRFSAERTGGSVSTLTIQRTQQEDSAVYLCASSGEKTGTNEQFFGPGTRLTVL.

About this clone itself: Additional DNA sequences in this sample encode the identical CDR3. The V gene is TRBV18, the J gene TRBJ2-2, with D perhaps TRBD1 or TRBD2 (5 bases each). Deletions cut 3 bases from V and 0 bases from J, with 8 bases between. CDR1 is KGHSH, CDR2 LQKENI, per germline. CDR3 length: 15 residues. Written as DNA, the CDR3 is TGTGCCAGCTCACCCCAGGGACCGAACACCGGGGAGCTGTTTTTT. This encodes CASSPQGPNTGELFF.

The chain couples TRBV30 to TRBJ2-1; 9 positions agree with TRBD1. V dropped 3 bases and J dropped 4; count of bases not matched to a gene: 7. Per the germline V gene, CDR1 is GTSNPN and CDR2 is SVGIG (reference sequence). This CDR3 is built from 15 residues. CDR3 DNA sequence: TGTGCCTGGAGGGAACGACAGGGGGGATACAATGAGCAGTTCTTC. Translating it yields CAWRERQGGYNEQFF.

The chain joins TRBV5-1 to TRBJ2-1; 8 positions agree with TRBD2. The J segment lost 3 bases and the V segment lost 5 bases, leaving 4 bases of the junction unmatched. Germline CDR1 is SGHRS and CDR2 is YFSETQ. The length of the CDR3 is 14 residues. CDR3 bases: TGCGCCAGCAGTGAAGCGGGGGACTACAATGAGCAGTTCTTC. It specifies CASSEAGDYNEQFF. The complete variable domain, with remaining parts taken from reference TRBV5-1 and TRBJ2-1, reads KAGVTQTPRYLIKTRGQQVTLSCSPISGHRSVSWYQQTPGQGLQFLFEYFSETQRNKGNFPGRFSGRQFSNSRSEMNVSTLELGDSALYLCASSEAGDYNEQFFGPGTRLTVL.

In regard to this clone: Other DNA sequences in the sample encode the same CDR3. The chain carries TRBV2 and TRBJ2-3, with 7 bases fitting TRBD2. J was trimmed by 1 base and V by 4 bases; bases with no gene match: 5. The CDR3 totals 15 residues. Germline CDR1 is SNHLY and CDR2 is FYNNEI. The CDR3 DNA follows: TGTGCCAGCAGTGTACGGGCGGGAGGCACAGATACGCAGTATTTT. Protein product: CASSVRAGGTDTQYF. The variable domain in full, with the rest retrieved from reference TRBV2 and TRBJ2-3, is EPEVTQTPSHQVTQMGQEVILRCVPISNHLYFYWYRQILGQKVEFLVSFYNNEISEKSEIFDDQFSVERPDGSNFTLKIRSTKLEDSAMYFCASSVRAGGTDTQYFGPGTRLTVL.

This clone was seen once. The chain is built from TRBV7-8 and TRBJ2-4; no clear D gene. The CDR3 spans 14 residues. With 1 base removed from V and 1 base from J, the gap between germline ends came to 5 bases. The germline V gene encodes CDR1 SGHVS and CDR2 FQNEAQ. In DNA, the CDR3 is TGTGCCAGCAGCTTAGATGAGGCCAAAAACATTCAGTACTTC. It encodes CASSLDEAKNIQYF.

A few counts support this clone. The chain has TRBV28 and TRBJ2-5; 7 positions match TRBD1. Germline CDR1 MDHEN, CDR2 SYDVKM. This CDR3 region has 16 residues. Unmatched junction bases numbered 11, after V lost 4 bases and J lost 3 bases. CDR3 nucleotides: TGTGCCAGCAGTTCGCACCATCGAGGGGGCGAAGAGACCCAGTACTTC. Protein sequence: CASSSHHRGGEETQYF.

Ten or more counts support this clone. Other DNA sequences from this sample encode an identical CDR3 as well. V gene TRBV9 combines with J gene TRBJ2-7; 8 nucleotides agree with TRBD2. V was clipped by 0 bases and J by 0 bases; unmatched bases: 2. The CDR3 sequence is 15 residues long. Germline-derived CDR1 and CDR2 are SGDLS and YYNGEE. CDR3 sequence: CASSVDGTSSYEQYF. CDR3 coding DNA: TGTGCCAGCAGCGTAGATGGGACTAGCTCCTACGAGCAGTACTTC. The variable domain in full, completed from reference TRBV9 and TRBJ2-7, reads DSGVTQTPKHLITATGQRVTLRCSPRSGDLSVYWYQQSLDQGLQFLIQYYNGEERAKGNILERFSAQQFPDLHSELNLSSLELGDSALYFCASSVDGTSSYEQYFGPGTRLTVT.

As DNA, the CDR3 is TGTGCCAGCAGGAGACTAGCGAGCTCCTACGAGCAGTACTTC. This sequence encodes CASRRLASSYEQYF. The chain links TRBV6-6 to TRBJ2-7; TRBD2 matches at 8 bases. With V trimmed by 6 bases and J by 0 bases, 4 bases remained unmatched. Germline values: CDR1 MNHNY, CDR2 SVGAGI (reference sequence). The CDR3 sequence is 14 residues long.

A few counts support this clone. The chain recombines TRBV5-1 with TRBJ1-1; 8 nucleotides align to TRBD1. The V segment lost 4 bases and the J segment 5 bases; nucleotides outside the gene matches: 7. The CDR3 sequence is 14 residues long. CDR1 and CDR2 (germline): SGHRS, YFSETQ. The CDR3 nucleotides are TGCGCCAGCAGCGGGGGACAGGAGGGGACTGAAGCTTTCTTT. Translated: CASSGGQEGTEAFF.

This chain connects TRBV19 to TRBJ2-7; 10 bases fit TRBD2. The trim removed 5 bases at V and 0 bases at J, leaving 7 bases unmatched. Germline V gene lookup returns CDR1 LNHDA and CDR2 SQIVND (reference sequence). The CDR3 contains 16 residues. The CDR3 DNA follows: TGTGCCAGTAGTTCCAGGACTAGCGGTAACTCCTACGAGCAGTACTTC. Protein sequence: CASSSRTSGNSYEQYF.

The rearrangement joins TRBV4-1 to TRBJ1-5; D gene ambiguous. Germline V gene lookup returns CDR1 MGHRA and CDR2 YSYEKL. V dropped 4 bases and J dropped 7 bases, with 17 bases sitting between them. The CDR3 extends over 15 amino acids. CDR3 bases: TGCGCCAGCAGCCCCCAAACCTGGGTTGGACAGCCCCAGCATTTT. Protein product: CASSPQTWVGQPQHF.

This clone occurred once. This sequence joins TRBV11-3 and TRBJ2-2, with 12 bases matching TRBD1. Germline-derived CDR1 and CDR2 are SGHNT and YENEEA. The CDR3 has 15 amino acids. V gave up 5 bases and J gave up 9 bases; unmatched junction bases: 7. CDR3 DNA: TGTGCCAGCAGCCGACCGGGACAGGGGGCACGGGAGCTGTTTTTT. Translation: CASSRPGQGARELFF.

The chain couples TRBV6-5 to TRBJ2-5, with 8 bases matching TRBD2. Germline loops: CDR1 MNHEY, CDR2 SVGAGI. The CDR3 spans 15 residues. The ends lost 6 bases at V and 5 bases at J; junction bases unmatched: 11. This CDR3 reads CASSLSGSIGETQYF. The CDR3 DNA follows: TGTGCCAGCAGCCTAAGCGGGAGCATCGGCGAGACCCAGTACTTC.

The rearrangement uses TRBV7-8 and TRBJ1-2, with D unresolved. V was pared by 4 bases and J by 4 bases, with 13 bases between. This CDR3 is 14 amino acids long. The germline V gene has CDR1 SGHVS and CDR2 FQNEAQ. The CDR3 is CASSYEGRGYGYTF. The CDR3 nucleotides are TGTGCCAGCAGCTATGAGGGTCGGGGCTATGGCTACACCTTC.

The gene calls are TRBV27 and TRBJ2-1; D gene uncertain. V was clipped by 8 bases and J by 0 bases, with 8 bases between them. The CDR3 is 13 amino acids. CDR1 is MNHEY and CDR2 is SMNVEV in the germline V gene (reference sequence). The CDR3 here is CASGHRSYNEQFF. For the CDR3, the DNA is TGTGCCAGCGGCCACCGCTCCTACAATGAGCAGTTCTTC.

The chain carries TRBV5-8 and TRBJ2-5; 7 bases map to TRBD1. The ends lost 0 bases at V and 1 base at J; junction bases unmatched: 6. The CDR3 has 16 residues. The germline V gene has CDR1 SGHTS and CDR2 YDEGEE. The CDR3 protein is CASSLAGGRAQETQYF. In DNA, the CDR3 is TGTGCCAGCAGCTTGGCAGGGGGTCGAGCCCAAGAGACCCAGTACTTC.

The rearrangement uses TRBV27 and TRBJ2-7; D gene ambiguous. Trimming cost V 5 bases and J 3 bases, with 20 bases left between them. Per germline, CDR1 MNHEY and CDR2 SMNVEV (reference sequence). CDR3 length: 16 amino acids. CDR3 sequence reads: CASSPPSKFGGYEQYF. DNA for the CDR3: TGTGCCAGCAGTCCCCCGAGCAAGTTCGGCGGCTACGAGCAGTACTTC.

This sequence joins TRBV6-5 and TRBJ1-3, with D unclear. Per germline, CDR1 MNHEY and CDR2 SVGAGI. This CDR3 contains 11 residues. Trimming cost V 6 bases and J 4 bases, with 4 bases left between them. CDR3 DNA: TGTGCCAGCAGAAAGGGAAACACCATATATTTT. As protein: CASRKGNTIYF.

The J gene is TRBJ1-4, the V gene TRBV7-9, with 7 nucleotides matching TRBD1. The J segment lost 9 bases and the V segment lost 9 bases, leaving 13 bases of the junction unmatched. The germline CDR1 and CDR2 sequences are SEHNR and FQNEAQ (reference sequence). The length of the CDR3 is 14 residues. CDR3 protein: CASTRGNEDKKLFF. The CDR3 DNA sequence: TGTGCCAGTACCAGGGGGAATGAAGATAAAAAACTGTTTTTT.

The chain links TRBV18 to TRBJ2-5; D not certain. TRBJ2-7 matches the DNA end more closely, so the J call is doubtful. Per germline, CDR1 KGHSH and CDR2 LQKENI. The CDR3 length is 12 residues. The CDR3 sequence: CASSPSSYEQYF. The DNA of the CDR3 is TGTGCCAGCTCACCGAGCTCCTACGAGCAGTACTTC.